This TCR beta chain was sequenced in a study of shared clonotypes between healthy human individuals. Study in general: Three plates each covered CD4 naive and memory; CD8 naive two, CD8 memory one.

V was clipped by 1 base and J by 3 bases; unmatched bases: 16. The CDR3 consists of 20 residues. CDR1 and CDR2 from the germline V gene are SGHDN and FVKESK. The table came from immunoSEQ multiplex PCR; TCRdb's copy has only in-frame clones and leaves some out. The sample contains around 2.5 million clones, approximately 93% of which appear only once. Study outcomes and limitations: A handful of donors shared around 5.1% of their naive CD4 clonotypes. The genetic and exposure-history diversity represented was limited by few donors. Non-shared clonotypes were found to have lower generation probabilities than the clonotypes that were shared by all four of the sorted-subset donors.

Notes on this clone: The antigen is not known.

This TCR was sampled from a man between 18 and 29 years old in good health. Some clones in this sample may be carry-over from other donors' samples. V usage is TRBV14 and J usage is TRBJ2-3; 10 bases are a match to TRBD2. The specimen sequenced was naive CD4+ T cells from PBMCs. As for subset: CD45RA+ positively selected. As DNA, the CDR3 is TGTGCCAGCAGCCAAGTAATAGGGGCTAGCGGGAGATTTGGGACAGATACGCAGTATTTT. Translation gives CASSQVIGASGRFGTDTQYF.